This T cell receptor beta chain came from a study of cytomegalovirus exposure and HLA in healthy donors (dated by TCRdb to 2016 to 2017). Regarding the complete study: An earlier analysis of 550 to 700 of the donors reported about 290 Gb of sequence data and more than 90 million unique TCR beta sequences from 150 million to 200 million T cells. Besides the first cohort of 666 subjects, a separate validation cohort made up of about 120 different subjects was used. In a later analysis, previously published TCR beta repertoires from about 670 donors were re-analyzed and high-resolution HLA genotyping was added so that TCR occurrence patterns could be studied. The study used immunosequencing to profile the T cell repertoires of 600 to 850 subjects and linked those repertoires to cytomegalovirus serostatus. Of the roughly 400 genotyped donors, roughly 80% were placed in the genetic ancestry cluster associated with self-reported Caucasian donors. In a later genetic analysis, genome-wide SNP genotypes for about 65% of the roughly 700 donors were used, and that subset was treated as a discovery cohort. HLA typing included class I and class II loci at four-digit resolution. High-throughput TCR immunosequencing, statistical association of individual TCRs with disease status, and machine learning were combined to predict cytomegalovirus infection status. Across about 370 genotyped donors of the cohort, an average of about 240,000 unique TCR beta nucleotide sequences per donor were sequenced, and roughly 20% of those sequences were non-productive. All discovery cohort repertoires had been generated using a single sequencing platform. An early release that covered about 600 HLA-typed donors contained around 300 gigabases of sequencing data and about 93 million unique TCR sequences. Donor age, sex, ethnicity and CMV serostatus were compiled together with the repertoire data. The study was designed to test whether signatures of past pathogen exposure could be identified by cataloging public T cell receptors. The number of donors typed differed by locus, with roughly 629-640 for A, B, C, DRB1 and DQB1, around 500 for DQA1, some 570 for DPA1, and some 440 for DPB1. In the later analysis, no new phenotypic data were used to find candidate immune exposures; instead, reliance was placed on TCR beta sequences and their occurrence across donors. Because of strong linkage in the cohort, five DR-DQ haplotypes were treated as single units for association and clustering. An earlier analysis of around 580 of the donors used high-throughput TCR beta sequencing to judge whether each TCR beta V gene segment behaved as functional or pseudogenic. Results and caveats for the whole study, not just this receptor: A few of the identified cytomegalovirus-associated TCR beta chains were confirmed in vitro to be specific for cytomegalovirus antigens. The sequencing pipeline was judged likely to have produced a cluster of highly shared sequence variants as a technical artifact. Because counts were too low, roughly 16 rarely observed V segments, including chromosome 9 orphons, were left out of the earlier analysis of approximately 500 of the donors. Sequencing depth was assumed to be roughly uniform across donors in the presence/absence analyses, though that assumption may not hold. In this cohort, only TCR beta chains were sequenced, and detectable features were limited by the absence of alpha or paired-chain data. A later genetic analysis reported fewer N-insertions in productive TCRs among donors in an Asian-associated ancestry cluster than the roughly 700-donor mean. CMV serostatus was the only immune exposure information available for the cohort. A further reported finding was that TCR beta sequences accurately predicted the HLA-A and HLA-B alleles for most subjects in the first cohort. Broadly in line with IMGT annotations, most TCR beta V segments showed up in productive rearrangements about 87% or about 30% of the time in an earlier analysis of several hundred of the donors. Linkage disequilibrium might explain the correlated functional status among segregating V segments, but an unknown experimental factor could not be excluded. V-gene and J-gene trimming of TCR beta chains was associated with a missense DCLRE1C variant in a later genetic analysis, and the association was replicated in an independent cohort. In the study, around 160 TCR beta chains were listed as associated with cytomegalovirus. Several of the top co-occurrence clusters appeared to be linked to parvovirus B19, influenza, CMV and Epstein-Barr virus, according to a later analysis. A later analysis found that HLA-associated TCR beta chains were more clonally expanded and had lower generation probabilities than equally common non-associated chains. In both the original and validation cohorts, the classifier was reported to diagnose cytomegalovirus status with high specificity and sensitivity. Strong co-occurrence of HLA alleles, especially DR and DQ, made assigning TCR associations to individual alleles difficult. The authors suggested that the approach could potentially be generalized to other disease states and immunological phenotypes. According to a later analysis, TCR association rates differed among HLA loci, with DRB1 alleles showing the most associated TCRs and HLA-C alleles showing the fewest. Because the 87-base-pair reads could not distinguish some IMGT-functional V segments, including TRBV6-2 and TRBV6-3, those segments were excluded. Across donors, most TCR sequences were observed very rarely, whereas some public TCRs were present in many individuals. A later analysis associated about 17,000 TCR beta sequences with specific HLA alleles at a false discovery rate of 0.05. Because HLA typing was missing for some donors at each locus, association tests included only the typed subset. Most CMV-associated TCR beta chains appeared to be HLA-restricted in a later analysis, and the HLA associations seemed to be driven largely by CMV exposure.

Relative to germline, V is missing 3 bases and J is missing 6 bases, with 7 bases of the junction outside any gene match. The CDR3 runs 15 amino acids, cysteine and phenylalanine included. Here the CDR3 DNA is all that survives: 45 bases in frame from base 1. The germline V gene (reference sequence) provides CDR1 SGHKS and CDR2 YYEKEE. The cohort consisted of 666 healthy bone marrow donors. All cohort members were sampled while nominally healthy, although unrecorded immune exposures were likely present. The donor tested CMV seropositive and was one of the 289 seropositive cohort members. A peripheral blood sample was collected from each donor, and TCR beta sequencing was performed on peripheral blood mononuclear cells. The Qiagen DNeasy Blood Extraction Kit was used to extract genomic DNA from the blood cell samples. As to this clone: Its specific antigen is unknown. Base qualities are not recorded, but no much larger clone differs from it by a single base.

The library was produced with the immunoSEQ multiplex PCR assay. A mixture of 60 forward primers for TCR Vbeta segments and 13 reverse primers for TCR Jbeta segments was used in the multiplex PCR. A multiplex PCR assay on genomic DNA amplified the CDR3 region of rearranged TCR beta genes. Amplified TCR beta libraries were sequenced as 87-base-pair reads on the Illumina HiSeq System. Per the original workflow: In a later analysis, some 80 million unique TCR beta chains were counted across the roughly 610 repertoires, and roughly 11 million of these chains were shared by at least two donors. To remove PCR and sequencing errors, raw reads were error-corrected and collapsed into unique sequences using a nearest-neighbor algorithm that merged closely related sequences. CDR3 sequences were aligned to IMGT reference sequences to assign V, D and J gene segments. For a sequence to be retained, at least a six-nucleotide match to both a V gene segment and a J gene segment was required. A rearrangement was called productive if the CDR3 had no stop codons and remained in frame with V and J, and every other rearrangement was called non-productive. Following IMGT convention, CDR3 was defined as the stretch from the second conserved V-encoded cysteine up to the conserved J-encoded phenylalanine. The earlier analysis of about 640 of the donors excluded any sequence lacking an unambiguous match to a single V gene segment. In an earlier analysis of approximately 560 of the donors, a V segment was called functional when productive rearrangements were above 56.7%, and segregating when the standard deviation between donors exceeded 5%. A statistical classification framework was developed to diagnose cytomegalovirus status using the catalog of TCR beta chain sequences. In a later analysis, TCR nucleotide sequences were compared against IMGT/GENE-DB human TR gene sequences so that V and J genes could be assigned. In a later analysis, CDR3 sequences and most-parsimonious VDJ recombination scenarios were assigned using the TCRdist pipeline. In a later analysis, each TCR beta chain was defined by its CDR3 amino acid sequence together with its V-gene family, and reads lacking a unique V-gene family were excluded. In a later analysis, some 600 highly shared, low-generation-probability nucleotide sequences were removed to address suspected cross-contamination and a sequencing artifact. For each public chain, a later analysis derived a clonal expansion index from normalized ranks of inferred template counts within each repertoire. A later analysis computed generation probabilities with a VDJ recombination model fitted to out-of-frame rearrangements, and checked the results against IGoR. Hypergeometric tests were used in a later analysis to score TCR-TCR, TCR-HLA and TCR-CMV co-occurrence, with a repertoire-size bias correction applied to the TCR pairs. A later analysis estimated false discovery rates by permuting HLA or CMV assignments 20 times. In a later analysis, co-occurring TCRs were grouped using DBSCAN, and TCRdist sequence similarity was added for clustering within HLA-allele-positive subsets. Repertoires with fewer than 30,000 or more than 120,000 public chains were left out of co-occurrence clustering, as were about five repertoires with anomalous nucleotide sharing. Sourced from immuneACCESS, this table was stored by TCRdb with only in-frame sequences that have V and J called. A share of the clones is absent; for the studies checked, an unresolved V gene accounts for under half, and the remainder has no known explanation. V and J calls and clone size are as listed in that table; D and trimming were resolved from the DNA. Here the sample has about 40,000 clones; around 86% occur a single time. About an eighth of the sample goes to the ten largest clones.

This receptor chain uses TRBV5-5 and TRBJ2-1, with 9 bases matching TRBD1. Sample: PBMCs. This receptor was taken from a woman in her 40s in good health and CMV-seropositive. In nucleotide form, the sequence is TGTGCCAGCAGCTCGGGACAGGGATTGTCCAATGAGCAGTTCTTC. It encodes CASSSGQGLSNEQFF. The reference TRBV5-5 and TRBJ2-1 proteins fill in what lies around the CDR3, so the full variable domain reads DAGVTQSPTHLIKTRGQQVTLRCSPISGHKSVSWYQQVLGQGPQFIFQYYEKEERGRGNFPDRFSARQFPNYSSELNVNALLLGDSALYLCASSSGQGLSNEQFFGPGTRLTVL.